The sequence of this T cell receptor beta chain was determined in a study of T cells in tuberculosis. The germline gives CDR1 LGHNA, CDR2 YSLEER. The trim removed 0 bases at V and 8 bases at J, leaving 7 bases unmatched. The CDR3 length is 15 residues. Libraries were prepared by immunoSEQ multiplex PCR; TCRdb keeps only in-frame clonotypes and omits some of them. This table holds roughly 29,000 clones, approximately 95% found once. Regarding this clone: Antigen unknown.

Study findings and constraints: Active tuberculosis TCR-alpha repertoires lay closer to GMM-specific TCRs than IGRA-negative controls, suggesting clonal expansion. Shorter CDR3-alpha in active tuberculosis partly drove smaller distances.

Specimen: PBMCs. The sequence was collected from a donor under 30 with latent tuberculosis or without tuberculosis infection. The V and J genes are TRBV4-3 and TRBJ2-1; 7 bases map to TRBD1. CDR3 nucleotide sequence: TGCGCCAGCAGCCAAGATTTAAGGGGGCTCTATGAGCAGTTCTTC. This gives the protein CASSQDLRGLYEQFF.